This T cell receptor (beta chain) was found in a study of CXCR3 chemokines and chemotherapy response in bladder cancer. The CDR3 is made up of 19 amino acids. Germline lookup yields CDR1 SGHTA and CDR2 FQGNSA. V lost 4 bases, J lost 4 bases, and 16 bases stayed unmatched. This clonotype is medium-sized (0.01 to 0.1%) by share. Each CDR3 protein gets one entry after TCRdb re-called the PCR reads with MiXCR. The data show fewer than 3,500 distinct CDR3 sequences, 25% to 30% seen once. The chain recombines TRBV7-2 with TRBJ2-5; 12 nucleotides line up with TRBD2. Sample acquisition took place from a patient whose treatment included neoadjuvant chemotherapy. The sequence was collected from a human donor with bladder cancer that did not respond to neoadjuvant chemotherapy. CDR3 sequence: CASSSGILAGGRGGETQYF. CDR3 sequence (DNA): TGTGCCAGCAGCTCAGGGATACTAGCGGGGGGAAGAGGCGGAGAGACCCAGTACTTC.